This T cell receptor beta chain is from a study of cytomegalovirus exposure and HLA in healthy donors. Whole-study context: Among around 400 genotyped donors, about 85% fell in the Caucasian-associated ancestry cluster.

A remark on this clone: Its matching antigen is unknown.

The study, taken as a whole, reports: TCR beta V segments were, for the most part, productive about 87% or about 30% of the time in an earlier analysis. Three chains linked to CMV were shown in vitro to be specific for CMV antigens. Roughly uniform sequencing depth across donors was assumed, possibly incorrectly.

V shed 2 bases, J shed 2 bases, and the junction held 3 bases outside the gene matches. Germline values: CDR1 SGHAT, CDR2 FQDESV (reference sequence). The CDR3 spans 15 residues. Researchers ran the PCR with 60 Vbeta and 13 Jbeta primers. The protocol was immunoSEQ multiplex PCR, while the TCRdb copy is restricted to in-frame clones and leaves out a portion. The table records 150,000 to 160,000 clones, around 68% of them present only once. This clonotype was sampled from a man aged 25-45 years in good health and CMV-seronegative. The V gene is TRBV11-1, the J gene TRBJ1-3; 7 bases map to TRBD1. What was sequenced was PBMCs. As DNA, the CDR3 is TGTGCCAGCAGCTTAAGACAGGGCGCTGGAAACACCATATATTTT. Its translation is CASSLRQGAGNTIYF. The variable domain in full, with the rest retrieved from reference TRBV11-1 and TRBJ1-3, is EAEVAQSPRYKITEKSQAVAFWCDPISGHATLYWYRQILGQGPELLVQFQDESVVDDSQLPKDRFSAERLKGVDSTLKIQPAELGDSAMYLCASSLRQGAGNTIYFGEGSWLTVV.